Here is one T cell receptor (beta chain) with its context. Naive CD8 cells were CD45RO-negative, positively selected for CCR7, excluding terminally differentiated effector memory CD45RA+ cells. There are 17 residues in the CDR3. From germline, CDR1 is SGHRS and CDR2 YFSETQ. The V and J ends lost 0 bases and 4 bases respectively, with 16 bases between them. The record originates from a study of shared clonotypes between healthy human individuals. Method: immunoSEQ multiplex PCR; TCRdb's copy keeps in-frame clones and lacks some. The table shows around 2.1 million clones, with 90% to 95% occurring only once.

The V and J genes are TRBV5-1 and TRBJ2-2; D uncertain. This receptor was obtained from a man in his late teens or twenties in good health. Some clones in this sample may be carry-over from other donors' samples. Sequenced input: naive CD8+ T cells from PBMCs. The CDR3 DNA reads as TGCGCCAGCAGCTTGGGGTCGCGGATCTACACCACCGGGGAGCTGTTTTTT. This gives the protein CASSLGSRIYTTGELFF.